This paragraph covers one T cell receptor (beta chain) sequence. The clone's antigen remains unknown. No much larger clone is present one base from it, and per-base qualities are unavailable. The sample belongs to a study of T-cell memory formation after mild COVID-19 (dated by TCRdb to the early 2020s). Concerning the study at large: TCR sequence clusters from the two donors were found to be largely donor specific. Longitudinal TCRalpha and TCRbeta repertoire sequencing tracked T-cell clones expanding and contracting after mild COVID-19 in a couple of donors. The cohort comprised two young, previously healthy adult volunteers, one female and one male.

The germline V gene encodes CDR1 SGHDT and CDR2 YYEEEE. Its CDR3 holds 16 amino acids, cysteine through phenylalanine. The only DNA kept is the CDR3, 48 bases in frame from the first base. Trimming takes 2 bases from V and 0 bases from J, and the germline ends sit 11 bases apart. Paper-wide results and their limitations: The study included only a couple of mild cases, and larger cohorts that include severe cases with pre-infection samples were judged to be necessary. SARS-CoV-2 specificity of the second-wave clones peaking on day 37 was not confirmed. Contracting CD4+ clones were located mainly in the CM and EM memory subsets, whereas CD8+ clones were found to be enriched in EMRA. Balanced CD4/CD8 phenotypes were observed for clones contracting from day 15 to 85, whereas a bias towards CD4+ was observed for a second wave of clones expanding from day 15 to 37. Some responding clones were detected in pre-infection memory, which suggested that pre-existing cross-reactive memory T cells had joined the SARS-CoV-2 response.

TCRdb records Illumina NovaSeq 6000 as the sequencer. Using 5'RACE with constant-segment primers, TCRalpha and TCRbeta cDNA libraries were constructed, with sample barcodes and unique molecular identifiers added in the process. RNA was extracted from every sample with Trizol reagent. Libraries were amplified in two PCR steps, with a second sample barcode and Illumina TruSeq adapters added in the second step. The libraries were sequenced on an Illumina NovaSeq using 2 x 150 bp paired-end reads. The paper's processing steps were these. With migec v1.2.7, reads were demultiplexed and then collapsed into UMI-guided consensus sequences. With mixcr v2.1.11, UMI consensuses were aligned to TRA and TRB V and J templates and assembled into clonotypes. Clonotypes were classified as expanded or contracted when called significant by both edgeR and NoisET, with noise models trained on biological replicates. edgeR calls used a false discovery rate-adjusted p below 0.01 and a log2 fold-change threshold of 1. As an exploratory analysis of dynamics, max-normalized trajectories of the 1000 most abundant clonotypes were examined by PCA with hierarchical clustering. The CD4 or CD8 phenotype of responding clones was assigned using the separately sequenced CD4+ and CD8+ repertoires. TCRdb ran its own pipeline on the public reads, namely fastp trimming at Q25 and MiXCR clone calling, and kept in-frame beta chains. Every distinct CDR3 protein forms one entry, paired with its most common genes and DNA. Here the V and J calls rest on TCRdb's processing, not on the authors' analysis. Within this sample are a few hundred thousand distinct CDR3 sequences, with 15% to 20% of them counted one time only. About 22% of the sample rests with the top ten.

Ficoll-Paque density gradient centrifugation was the method used to isolate PBMCs. Sequencing was carried out using PBMCs or a T cell subset sorted from them (not recorded which). The sequence was collected from a man aged 18-30 years who had mild COVID-19 (a few samples of this study predate the infection). The sample titles of this study are shuffled in the database, so cell type and time point are left out; the donor was told from shared clones. The sequence is built from TRBV5-6 and TRBJ2-2; the D gene cannot be named for sure. CDR3 loop: CASSFAPRTNTGELFF. The bases read TGTGCCAGCAGCTTTGCTCCGCGGACGAACACCGGGGAGCTGTTTTTT.